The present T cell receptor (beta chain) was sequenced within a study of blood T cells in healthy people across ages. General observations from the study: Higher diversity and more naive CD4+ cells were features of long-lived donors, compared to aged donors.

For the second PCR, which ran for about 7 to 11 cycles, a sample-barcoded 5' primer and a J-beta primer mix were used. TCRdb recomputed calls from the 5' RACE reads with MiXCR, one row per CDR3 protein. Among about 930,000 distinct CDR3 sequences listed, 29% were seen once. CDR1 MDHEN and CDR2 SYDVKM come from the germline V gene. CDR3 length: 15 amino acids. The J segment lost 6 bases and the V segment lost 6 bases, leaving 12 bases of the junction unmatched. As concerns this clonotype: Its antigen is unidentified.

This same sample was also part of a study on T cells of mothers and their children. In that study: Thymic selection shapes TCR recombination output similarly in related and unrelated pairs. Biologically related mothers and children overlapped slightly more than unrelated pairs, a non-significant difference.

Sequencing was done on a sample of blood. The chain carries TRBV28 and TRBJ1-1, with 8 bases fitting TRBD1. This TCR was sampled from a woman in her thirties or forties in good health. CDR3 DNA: TGTGCCAGCAGATTAGCCGGACAGGGCTATTCTGAAGCTTTCTTT. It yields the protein CASRLAGQGYSEAFF. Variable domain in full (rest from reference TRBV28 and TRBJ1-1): DVKVTQSSRYLVKRTGEKVFLECVQDMDHENMFWYRQDPGLGLRLIYFSYDVKMKEKGDIPEGYSVSREKKERFSLILESASTNQTSMYLCASRLAGQGYSEAFFGQGTRLTVV.